The entry below gives a single TCR beta chain sequence along with its context. In this sample, this clone turned up a few times. The antigen it binds to is not known. Base-call qualities are not available, and no considerably larger clone is one nucleotide away. The immunoSEQ Assay, a bias-controlled multiplex PCR, was used to amplify TCRbeta CDR3 regions from genomic DNA. Per the authors' processing: The number of nucleated cells in each sample was estimated from the amplification of reference gene primers within the assay. To quantify the absolute abundance of each unique TCRbeta CDR3 rearrangement, sequence reads were collapsed and filtered. For each sample, productive Simpson clonality was calculated by taking the square root of Simpson's diversity index across productive rearrangements. In TCRdb, the immuneACCESS table is reduced to in-frame sequences with V and J assigned. These tables do not hold every clone; where another copy was compared, an unresolved V gene accounts for under half, and the others remain unexplained. Clone size and V and J calls were adopted from that table, with D and trimming inferred from the DNA. This sample has 150,000 to 200,000 clones in its table, and less than 90% of those were observed once. The top ten clonotypes cover around 13% of the sample.

One collaborating source in Seattle enrolled patients during active infection and followed them longitudinally through the course of disease. The collaborating institutions used their own protocols to collect whole blood in K2EDTA tubes. For TCRbeta analysis, collaborators shipped samples as frozen whole blood, isolated PBMCs, or DNA extracted from either of those sample types. After removal of 5 bases from V and 3 bases from J, the junction retains 13 bases not matched to a gene. Measured from the cysteine to the phenylalanine, the CDR3 is 16 residues long. Only the CDR3 part of the read is kept: 48 bases, read in frame from the first base. The CDR1 and CDR2 encoded by the germline V gene (reference sequence) are MNHNY and SVGAGI. This sample was taken from a study of blood T cell repertoires in COVID-19 (dated by TCRdb to the early 2020s). About the study as a whole: Samples from collaborators originated in the United States, Italy and Spain and spanned both the acute and convalescent phases of COVID-19. The material from the prospective study consisted of cDNA or gDNA derived from T cells, B-cell-depleted T cells, or PBMCs. The dataset comprised deeply sampled blood TCRbeta repertoires from subjects exposed to, actively infected with, or recovered from COVID-19. The repertoires were released in a freely available public database meant as a resource for research on the immune response to SARS-CoV-2. Samples came from the ongoing ImmuneRACE study (first 160 participants) plus 1,254 subjects from 6 global collaborators. Nearly every sample came with metadata listing a de-identified subject ID, COVID-19 status, age in years and sex. Where HLA class I and class II types were available, the types were taken from metadata supplied by the sample provider, not from assay-based typing. General findings and caveats noted by the study authors: How much clinical and demographic metadata was included differed by source and by participant, and the metadata was provided uncurated.

The sample comprised peripheral blood. The source is a woman between 70 and 85 years old with COVID-19, enrolled during active disease. The rearrangement combines TRBV6-6 with TRBJ2-7; 7 junctional bases match TRBD1. The CDR3 protein is CASSGRRTGLNYEQYF. The DNA reads as follows: TGTGCCAGCAGTGGACGACGGACAGGTCTCAACTACGAGCAGTACTTC.